Here is one TCR beta chain with its context. Its specificity is not known. Into CD45RA+ naive and CD45RA-negative memory subsets, the CD4+ cells were split. This sample was included in a study of shared clonotypes between healthy human individuals. This was a deep-level run. Only in-frame clones appear in the TCRdb table, and some are missing; sequencing was by immunoSEQ multiplex PCR. In the table there are 2 million to 2.5 million clones, roughly 90% of which are singletons. The study's findings and limits: Unshared clonotypes carried lower generation probabilities than those common to all four donors.

This clonotype was sampled from a man aged 18 to 29 in good health. Some clones in this sample may be carry-over from other donors' samples. Sequences were obtained from naive CD4+ T cells from PBMCs. Noted subset: CD45RA+ positively selected.

The CDR3 DNA reads TGTGCCAGCAGTTACAGGCAGCCCTATGGCTACACCTTC. Translating gives CASSYRQPYGYTF. The rearrangement links TRBV6-6 to TRBJ1-2, with D uncertain. The CDR3 totals 13 residues. V was shortened by 2 bases and J by 4 bases, with 8 bases between the two germline ends. CDR1 is MNHNY and CDR2 is SVGAGI in the germline V gene (reference sequence).